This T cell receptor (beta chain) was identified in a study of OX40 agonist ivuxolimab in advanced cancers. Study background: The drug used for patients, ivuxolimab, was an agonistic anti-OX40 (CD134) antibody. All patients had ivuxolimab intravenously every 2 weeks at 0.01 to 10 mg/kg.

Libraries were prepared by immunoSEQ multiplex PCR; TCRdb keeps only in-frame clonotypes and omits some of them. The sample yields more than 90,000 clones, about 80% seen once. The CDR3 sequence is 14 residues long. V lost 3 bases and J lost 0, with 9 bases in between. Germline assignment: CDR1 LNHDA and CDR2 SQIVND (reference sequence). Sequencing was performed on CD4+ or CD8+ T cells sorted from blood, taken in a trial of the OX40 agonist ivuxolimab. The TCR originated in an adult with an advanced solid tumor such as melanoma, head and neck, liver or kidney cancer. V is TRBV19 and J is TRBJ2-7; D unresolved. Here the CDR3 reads CASSIQVSSYEQYF. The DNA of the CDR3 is TGTGCCAGTAGTATCCAAGTAAGCTCCTACGAGCAGTACTTC.